Following are 31 T cell receptor beta chains from one sample sequenced in a study of molecular identifiers for immune sequencing clone quantification. Using its own MiXCR run on the PCR reads, TCRdb lists one record per CDR3 protein. In the table there are 85,000 to 130,000 distinct CDR3 sequences, about 35% of which are singletons. The sequenced sample was naive CD8+ T cells from blood, with Jurkat cell RNA spiked in. Subset given: FACS-sorted CD8+CD4-CCR7+CD45RA+ naive T cells. These receptors were collected from a human donor in good health. Some libraries in this study had Jurkat cell RNA spiked in.

As concerns this clonotype: A read error may account for a junction end that differs from germline. This chain joins TRBV29-1 and TRBJ2-2, with D perhaps TRBD1 or TRBD2 (5 bases each). This CDR3 is 13 amino acids long. CDR1 and CDR2 (germline): SQVTM, ANQGSEA. The DNA for the CDR3 is TGCAGCGTTGAAGCAACAGGCACCGGGGAGCTGTTATTT. Translated: CSVEATGTGELLF.

The CDR3 DNA follows: TGTGCCAGCAGAGTGGGTTTTAGCGAGGCAGATACGCAGTATTTT. Its translation is CASRVGFSEADTQYF. This chain links TRBV27 with TRBJ2-3, with D possibly matching TRBD2 (5 bases). With 6 bases removed from V and 4 bases from J, the gap between germline ends came to 17 bases. The germline CDR1 and CDR2 sequences are MNHEY and SMNVEV (reference sequence). The CDR3 has 15 residues.

This CDR3 is CASSLLQGSMGTDTQYF. The CDR3 DNA is TGTGCCAGCAGTTTATTACAGGGGTCAATGGGCACAGATACGCAGTATTTT. The V gene is TRBV27, the J gene TRBJ2-3; 7 nucleotides line up with TRBD1. The CDR3 consists of 17 residues. The trim removed 1 base at V and 1 base at J, leaving 8 bases unmatched. CDR1 MNHEY and CDR2 SMNVEV come from the germline V gene (reference sequence).

The chain joins TRBV4-3 to TRBJ2-3, with unresolved D. The germline V gene has CDR1 LGHNA and CDR2 YSLEER. Trimming took off 1 base at V and 2 bases at J, with 16 bases between the two ends. CDR3 length: 17 residues. CDR3 residues: CASSQAGRSGLTDTQYF. The CDR3 DNA reads as TGCGCCAGCAGCCAAGCTGGCAGGAGTGGGCTCACAGATACGCAGTATTTT.

This clonotype was seen many times. The chain carries TRBV2 and TRBJ2-5; D is possibly TRBD1 (6 bases). The CDR3 runs to 12 residues. Per germline, CDR1 SNHLY and CDR2 FYNNEI. Trimming stripped 11 bases from V and 2 bases from J, with 12 bases between. The CDR3 DNA follows: TGTGCCGGAAAGGACAGTCAAGAGACCCAGTACTTC. Its protein product is CAGKDSQETQYF.

Ten or more counts support this clonotype. The chain links TRBV4-2 to TRBJ2-7; D gene ambiguous. V lost 0 bases, J lost 2 bases, and 8 bases lay in between. Germline V gene sequence: CDR1 LGHNA, CDR2 YNFKEQ. The CDR3 extends over 14 amino acids. CDR3 amino acids: CASSQDFDAYEQYF. The CDR3, as DNA: TGTGCCAGCAGCCAAGATTTTGACGCCTACGAGCAGTACTTC.

The chain has TRBV4-2 and TRBJ2-7, with D unresolved. V lost 0 bases to trimming and J lost 0 bases, with 15 bases between them. The CDR3 runs to 17 residues. CDR1 is LGHNA, CDR2 YNFKEQ, per germline. The DNA for the CDR3 is TGTGCCAGCAGCCAAGAAAGTTTCCCAGGCCACTCCTACGAGCAGTACTTC. Its translation is CASSQESFPGHSYEQYF.

Regarding this clonotype: This may be a read error, as it is one base from a much larger clone. This chain links TRBV7-8 with TRBJ2-7; the D gene is possibly TRBD2 (6 bases). The CDR3 runs 16 residues. The germline V and J ends were trimmed by 5 bases and 3 bases, with 20 bases remaining between them. CDR1 SGHVS and CDR2 FQNEAQ come from the germline V gene. The CDR3 DNA reads TGTGCCAGCAGCATAGGTGCGAGGGAGGCGTTCTACGAGCAGTACTTC. Protein sequence: CASSIGAREAFYEQYF.

This clonotype appeared many times. This chain links TRBV4-3 with TRBJ2-7, with D possibly being TRBD2 (5 bases). Trimming took 4 bases from V and 1 from J, leaving 14 bases between them. The length of the CDR3 is 15 residues. Germline V gene lookup returns CDR1 LGHNA and CDR2 YSLEER. The CDR3 DNA follows: TGCGCCAGCAGCCCCGGGGTATCAAGGTCCTACGAGCAGTACTTC. It translates to CASSPGVSRSYEQYF.

This chain's CDR3 is CATSDLLGPTDTQYF. The CDR3 coding sequence is TGTGCCACCAGTGATTTACTGGGGCCCACAGATACGCAGTATTTT. The rearrangement uses TRBV24-1 and TRBJ2-3; tentatively, D is TRBD1 (5 bases). The CDR3 consists of 15 residues. V was cut by 1 base and J by 2 bases, with 9 bases left in between. Germline values: CDR1 KGHDR, CDR2 SFDVKD.

This clonotype was detected ten times or more. The chain is built from TRBV12-3 or TRBV12-4 and TRBJ2-1; 8 bases match TRBD2. CDR3 length equals 14 residues. The V segment lost 6 bases and the J segment 5 bases; nucleotides outside the gene matches: 6. The CDR3 DNA sequence: TGTGCCAGCAGACCGACTAGCGCCCACAATGAGCAGTTCTTC. Amino acids: CASRPTSAHNEQFF.

For this clonotype: A much larger clone differs from this one at a single base, so this may be a read error. The J gene is TRBJ1-1, the V gene TRBV10-3; 7 bases match TRBD1. The CDR3 sequence is 14 residues long. Germline CDR1 and CDR2: ENHRY and SYGVKD. DNA for the CDR3: TGTGCCATCAGTTCACCAGGGACAGCTTATGAAGCTCTCTTT. As protein: CAISSPGTAYEALF.

As regards this clonotype: A much bigger clone sits one base away, suggesting this may be a read error. The J gene is TRBJ2-3, the V gene TRBV7-6; D is perhaps TRBD2 (6 bases). In germline, CDR1 is SGHVS, CDR2 FNYEAQ. This CDR3 has 15 residues. For the CDR3, the DNA is TGTGCCAGCAGCTTAGGCACAACTAGCATAGATACGCAGTATTTT. As protein: CASSLGTTSIDTQYF.

In this sample, this clonotype turned up many times. Its ends do not fully match the called genes, so a read error is possible. The chain joins TRBV4-3 to TRBJ2-3; 13 bases map to TRBD2. CDR1 and CDR2 (germline): LGHNA, YSLEER. The CDR3 runs to 15 residues. The CDR3 loop reads CASSQGVTSGRVGPF. The CDR3, as DNA: TGCGCCAGCAGCCAAGGAGTCACTAGCGGGAGGGTTGGGCCCTTT.

This clonotype was counted between two and nine times. CDR3 in DNA: TGTGCCAGCAGCTCTCCGGGGCTGGCCGGGGAGCTGTTTTTT. Protein product: CASSSPGLAGELFF. This sequence joins TRBV13 and TRBJ2-2; D is tentatively TRBD1 or TRBD2 (5 bases each). V shed 4 bases and J shed 6 bases, with 12 bases lying between them. The CDR3 loop spans 14 amino acids. Germline-derived CDR1 and CDR2 are PRHDT and FYEKMQ (reference sequence).

This chain links TRBV3-1 with TRBJ1-4; D ambiguous. Germline-derived CDR1 and CDR2 are LGHDT and YNNKEL (reference sequence). The CDR3 runs 15 residues. V was cut by 0 bases and J by 8 bases, with 13 bases left in between. The CDR3 DNA sequence: TGTGCCAGCAGCCAAGAAACTGGTCGAGGAGAAAAACTGTTTTTT. The encoded protein is CASSQETGRGEKLFF.

V usage is TRBV6-6 and J usage is TRBJ2-3; the match to TRBD1 covers 12 bases. The CDR3 loop spans 16 amino acids. With V trimmed by 4 bases and J by 3 bases, 5 bases remained unmatched. Germline CDR1 MNHNY, CDR2 SVGAGI (reference sequence). The CDR3 is CASSSGTGGRTDTQYF. The CDR3 DNA reads TGTGCCAGCAGTTCCGGGACAGGGGGCAGGACAGATACGCAGTATTTT.

This clonotype was counted a single time. The V call is TRBV28, the J call TRBJ2-5; TRBD1 matches 7 bases. After removal of 5 bases from V and 2 bases from J, the junction contained 5 bases not matched to a gene. CDR1 is MDHEN, CDR2 SYDVKM, per germline. This CDR3 region has 14 residues. CDR3 loop: CASSPRDRQETQYF. In DNA form, the CDR3 reads TGTGCCAGCAGTCCCCGGGACAGACAAGAGACCCAGTACTTC.

This clonotype was picked up a small number of times. The CDR3 region has the DNA TGTGCCAGCAGCCATAGTTCGGGACTAGGCTACGAGCAGTACTTC. Its protein is CASSHSSGLGYEQYF. The chain employs TRBV12-3 or TRBV12-4 and TRBJ2-7; TRBD2 aligns across 8 bases. This CDR3 region has 15 residues. V gave up 6 bases and J gave up 3 bases; unmatched junction bases: 10.

The V gene is TRBV11-2, the J gene TRBJ2-3; perhaps TRBD2 as D (6 bases). Germline values: CDR1 SGHAT, CDR2 FQNNGV. CDR3 size: 15 residues. Trimming removed 4 bases from V and 0 bases from J, with 11 bases in between. The CDR3 bases are TGTGCCAGCAGCTCCTCCGGGACTAGCACAGATACGCAGTATTTT. Translated: CASSSSGTSTDTQYF.

This clonotype was observed a few times. The chain joins TRBV4-3 to TRBJ1-6, with a possible D match to TRBD1 (5 bases). The CDR3 length is 14 residues. V was clipped by 1 base and J by 12 bases, with 13 bases between them. CDR1 is LGHNA, CDR2 YSLEER, per germline. CDR3 loop: CASSQGGLLKPLHF. The CDR3 region has the DNA TGCGCCAGCAGCCAAGGGGGCCTTCTAAAACCCCTCCACTTT.

On this clonotype: One junction end does not reproduce the germline sequence, and a read error may be involved. The chain is built from TRBV9 and TRBJ1-5, with D uncertain. CDR1 SGDLS and CDR2 YYNGEE come from the germline V gene. The CDR3 spans 15 residues. This CDR3 is CASSVGAFSNQPQLF. The CDR3 nucleotides read TGTGCCAGCAGCGTAGGGGCTTTTAGCAATCAGCCCCAGCTTTTT.

J is TRBJ2-4 and V is TRBV12-3 or TRBV12-4; no reliable D call. The V end was cut by 6 bases, the J end by 5 bases, with 5 bases between. This CDR3 comprises 11 residues. The CDR3 nucleotides read TGTGCCAGCAGGTACGAAAACATTCAGTACTTC. Its protein is CASRYENIQYF.

A note on this clonotype: Without the conserved terminal phenylalanine or tryptophan, this CDR3 likely stems from a read error. The chain couples TRBV7-9 to TRBJ2-5; D might be TRBD1 (6 bases). The CDR3 is 15 amino acids. The germline V gene has CDR1 SEHNR and CDR2 FQNEAQ (reference sequence). Here the CDR3 reads CASSEPQGYQEPQYY. The CDR3 bases are TGTGCCAGCAGCGAACCCCAGGGGTACCAAGAGCCCCAGTACTAC.

With regard to this clonotype: The final CDR3 position lacks the conserved phenylalanine or tryptophan, pointing to a likely read error. The DNA is omitted, as the CDR3 cannot be located on it reliably, and the CDR3 follows TCRdb's listing. This chain links TRBV5-6 with TRBJ1-1. Germline CDR1 is SGHDT and CDR2 is YYEEEE. The CDR3 is 11 amino acids long, termini counted. The CDR3 protein is CAGSAGANGVI.

This clonotype is a singleton in its sample. The chain has TRBV25-1 and TRBJ2-3, with 8 nucleotides matching TRBD1. V dropped 6 bases and J dropped 0; count of bases not matched to a gene: 5. The CDR3 consists of 15 residues. CDR1 and CDR2 (germline): MGHDK, SYGVNS. The CDR3 bases are TGTGCCAGCAGCCGGACAGGGCTTAGCACAGATACGCAGTATTTT. Translation gives CASSRTGLSTDTQYF.

CDR3 loop: CASSQAGLAGYEQYF. CDR3 DNA: TGCGCCAGCAGCCAAGCGGGGTTAGCGGGCTACGAGCAGTACTTC. The genes are TRBV4-3 and TRBJ2-7, with 7 bases aligning to TRBD2. V lost 1 base, J lost 3 bases, and 6 bases stayed unmatched. Germline loops: CDR1 LGHNA, CDR2 YSLEER. The CDR3 has 15 amino acids.

This clonotype was counted only a few times. The chain links TRBV6-2 or TRBV6-3 to TRBJ1-5; TRBD1 is a possible D gene (6 bases). Germline V lookup: CDR1 MNHEY, CDR2 SVGEGT. This CDR3 has 13 residues. V gave up 10 bases and J gave up 5 bases, with 15 bases separating them. The CDR3 sequence is CATTDSLYQPQHF. DNA for the CDR3: TGTGCCACCACGGACAGTTTATATCAGCCCCAGCATTTT.

As for this clonotype: The junction departs from germline at one end; a sequencing error may be responsible. The CDR3 spells CASSWGLAGHTDTQYF. CDR3 bases: TGTGCCAGCAGCTGGGGACTAGCGGGACACACAGATACGCAGTATTTT. The chain has TRBV5-3 and TRBJ2-3; 13 nucleotides align to TRBD2. TRBV5-3 is sorted into the ORF group, with uncertain function. The CDR3 has 16 amino acids.

On this clonotype: Being one base from a much bigger clone, this may be a read error. The chain combines TRBV27 with TRBJ2-7, with D perhaps matching TRBD1 or TRBD2 (5 bases each). Germline CDR1 and CDR2: MNHEY and SMNVEV (reference sequence). The CDR3 sequence is 15 residues long. Trimming cost V 2 bases and J 7 bases, with 18 bases left between them. The CDR3 region is CASSLNRDRGGEQYF. The DNA for the CDR3 is TGTGCCAGCAGTTTAAATAGGGATCGGGGCGGGGAGCAGTACTTC.

This clonotype was recorded many times. The V call is TRBV7-2, the J call TRBJ1-5; no clear D gene. CDR1 and CDR2 from the germline V gene are SGHTA and FQGNSA. This CDR3 is built from 20 residues. The germline V and J ends were trimmed by 5 bases and 7 bases, with 33 bases remaining between them. The DNA of the CDR3 is TGTGCCAGCAGCCTGTGGCGACCTCTCCGAACTTGTAGCACCTACCAGCCCCAGCATTTT. The encoded protein is CASSLWRPLRTCSTYQPQHF.